This TCR beta chain was recorded in a study of identical twins. Unique molecular identifiers were present on the cDNA, which also gained a universal primer site by template switching. MiXCR was run by TCRdb on the 5' RACE reads, yielding one entry per CDR3 protein. The table lists hundreds of thousands of distinct CDR3 sequences, around an eighth of them singletons. V was shortened by 3 bases and J by 4 bases, with 14 bases between the two germline ends. The CDR3 consists of 14 residues. Germline V gene lookup returns CDR1 SGHRS and CDR2 YFSETQ. This sequence originates from a woman between 18 and 29 years old in good health. The V call is TRBV5-1, the J call TRBJ2-7; no definite D call. Sequenced material: memory (CD45RO+) T cells sorted from blood. CDR3 region: CASSSPRSSYEQYF. The CDR3 coding sequence is TGCGCCAGCAGCTCGCCAAGGAGCTCTTACGAGCAGTACTTC.